This T cell receptor (beta chain) was captured by sequencing in a study of T cell repertoires in cytomegalovirus infection. Study information: An indication of both CMV infection and matching HLA type came from public TCR beta signatures. Study conclusions and caveats: There were HLA-C-restricted CMV-specific TCR beta clonotypes dominating the ex vivo response. Using cumulative public TCR beta family frequency, the authors identified those who carried CMV together with the relevant HLA.

TCRdb re-called the reads with MiXCR, one entry per CDR3 protein. The sample holds around 490,000 distinct CDR3 sequences; about 25% are singletons and the top ten take less than 15%. Only a few counts were recorded for this clonotype. Its antigen is undetermined. CDR1 is LGHNT, CDR2 FRNRAP, per germline. The CDR3 extends over 12 amino acids. The germline V and J ends were trimmed by 3 bases and 2 bases, with 5 bases remaining between them. The rearrangement links TRBV12-5 to TRBJ2-7; possibly TRBD2 for D (5 bases). This clonotype was sampled from a human donor in good health (CMV status not recorded). Some clones in this sample may be carry-over from other donors' samples. Sequencing was done on a sample of PBMCs. CDR3 DNA sequence: TGTGCTAGTGGTTTCGGGGCCTACGAGCAGTACTTC. This gives the protein CASGFGAYEQYF.